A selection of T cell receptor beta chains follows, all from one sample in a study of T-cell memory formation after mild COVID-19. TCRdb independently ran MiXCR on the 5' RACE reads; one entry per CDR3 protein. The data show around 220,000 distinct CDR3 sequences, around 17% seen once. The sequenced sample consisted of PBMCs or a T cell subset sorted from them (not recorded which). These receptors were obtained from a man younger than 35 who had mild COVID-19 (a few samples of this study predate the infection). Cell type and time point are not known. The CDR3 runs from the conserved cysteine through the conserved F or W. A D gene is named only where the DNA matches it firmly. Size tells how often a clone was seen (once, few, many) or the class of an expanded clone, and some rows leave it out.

TGTGCCAGCAGCCCGGGACAGCACGGCACCGGGGAGCTGTTTTTT CASSPGQHGTGELFF few TRBJ2-2 TRBV7-3 TRBD1
TGTGCCAGCTCACCAAGGGGACAGGGGGCGAACACTGAAGCTTTCTTT CASSPRGQGANTEAFF few TRBJ1-1 TRBV18 TRBD1
TGTGCCAGCAGCCGTACTAGGTCGAGGAAGTTCTTC CASSRTRSRKFF - TRBJ2-1 TRBV12-3/TRBV12-4 -
TGTGCCAGCAGCGATCAGAGTAAAATCTCTGGAAACACCATATATTTT CASSDQSKISGNTIYF - TRBJ1-3 TRBV9 -
TGTGCCAGCAGTGGCAGGACGGACAACTATGGCTACACCTTC CASSGRTDNYGYTF few TRBJ1-2 TRBV6-2/TRBV6-3 -
TGTGCCAGCATTAATCCCGGGACGCAAGAGACCCAGTACTTC CASINPGTQETQYF once TRBJ2-5 TRBV6-2/TRBV6-3 -
TGTGCCAGCAGCCGCCGGACTAGCGGGGAATACAATGAGCAGTTCTTC CASSRRTSGEYNEQFF - TRBJ2-1 TRBV5-6 TRBD2
TGCGCCAGCAGCTTCCTAGCGGGGGACAATGAGCAGTTCTTC CASSFLAGDNEQFF many TRBJ2-1 TRBV5-1 TRBD2
TGTGCCAGCAGCGTAGCAGACGGGCTCGACACTGAAGCTTTCTTT CASSVADGLDTEAFF - TRBJ1-1 TRBV9 -
- CASSQVRHNEQFFGKDEQFF - TRBJ2-1 TRBV4-3 -
TGTGCCAGCAGTTTCGCAGAAAATCAGCCCCAGCATTTT CASSFAENQPQHF few TRBJ1-5 TRBV12-3/TRBV12-4 -
TGTGCCAGCAGCTTCGGCCCGGAGACCTATGGCTACACCTTC CASSFGPETYGYTF - TRBJ1-2 TRBV7-2 -
TGCGCCAGCAGCTTGCCAGGGGTGGGAGATACGCAGTATTTT CASSLPGVGDTQYF few TRBJ2-3 TRBV5-1 -
TGTGCCAGCAGCTTAACCAGCGGGGGCGTGCAGTTCTTC CASSLTSGGVQFF many TRBJ2-1 TRBV7-2 TRBD2
TGCAGTGCTCTCGGGACAGGGGCGTACAATGAGCAGTTCTTC CSALGTGAYNEQFF - TRBJ2-1 TRBV20-1 TRBD1
TGTGCCAGCAGTTTAGCCCGGAGGGCTTTCTTT CASSLARRAFF few TRBJ1-1 TRBV12-3/TRBV12-4 -
TGTGCCAGCAGTGATTTCGGGCCGAGGGATGAGCAGTTCTTC CASSDFGPRDEQFF many TRBJ2-1 TRBV6-1 -
TGTGCCAGCCATATGGGACAGGGGGAGACTGAAGCTTTCTTT CASHMGQGETEAFF - TRBJ1-1 TRBV10-3 TRBD1
TGTGCCAGCAGTCCGTGGACAGGCAACACCGGGGAGCTGTTTTTT CASSPWTGNTGELFF few TRBJ2-2 TRBV12-3/TRBV12-4 TRBD1
TGCGCCAGCAGGCGACCCCCGGGACAGGGACCTAACTCCTACGAGCAGTACTTC CASRRPPGQGPNSYEQYF - TRBJ2-7 TRBV5-1 TRBD1
TGTGCCAGCAGGATGGGGCTTAACACCGGGGAGCTGTTTTTT CASRMGLNTGELFF few TRBJ2-2 TRBV11-2 -
TGTGCCAGCAGTTGGGGGCAGGTTCTCATGAACACTGAAGCTTTCTTT CASSWGQVLMNTEAFF - TRBJ1-1 TRBV6-2/TRBV6-3 -
TGTGCCAGCACTGCCCCGGGGACTGAAGCTTTCTTT CASTAPGTEAFF - TRBJ1-1 TRBV6-1 -
TGTGCCAGCAGACCCGGGGGGGCCCCAGATACGCAGTATTTT CASRPGGAPDTQYF many TRBJ2-3 TRBV12-3/TRBV12-4 TRBD2